The entry below describes one TCR beta chain. The antigen is unknown. Every single patient, without exception, relapsed after autologous stem cell transplantation, and brentuximab vedotin exposure varied. Complete response, partial response or progressive disease constituted the best responses recorded. The CDR3 runs to 14 residues. The V end lost 0 bases, the J end lost 0 bases, and 5 bases lay between the germline ends. CDR1 and CDR2 from the germline V gene are SGDLS and YYNGEE. The table came from immunoSEQ multiplex PCR; TCRdb's copy has only in-frame clones and leaves some out. The sample includes 11,000 to 15,000 clones, around 83% of them seen just once. The data belong to a study of PD-1 blockade in classical Hodgkin lymphoma. Whole-study findings and limits: Relapsed/refractory patients reportedly had the lowest baseline TCR diversity, below newly diagnosed patients, who were below healthy donors. Some patients began nivolumab under 1 year after ASCT. These patients were excluded from later analyses.

The chain joins TRBV9 to TRBJ2-3, with D hard to call. Source: peripheral blood mononuclear cells (PBMCs), taken before the second cycle of nivolumab. This TCR came from a human donor with classical Hodgkin lymphoma. CDR3 sequence reads: CASSVESSTDTQYF. CDR3 nucleotide sequence: TGTGCCAGCAGCGTAGAGAGTAGCACAGATACGCAGTATTTT.